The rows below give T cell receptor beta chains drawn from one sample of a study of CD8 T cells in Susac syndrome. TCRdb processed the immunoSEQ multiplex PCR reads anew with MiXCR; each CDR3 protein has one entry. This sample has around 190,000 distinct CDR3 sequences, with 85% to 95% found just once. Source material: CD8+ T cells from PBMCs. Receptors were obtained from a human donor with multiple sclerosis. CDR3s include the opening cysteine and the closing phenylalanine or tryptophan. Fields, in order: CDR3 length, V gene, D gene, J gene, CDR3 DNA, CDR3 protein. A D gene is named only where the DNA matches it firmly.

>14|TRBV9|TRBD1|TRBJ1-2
TGTGCCAGCACTGAACAGGGGATAACGGGTGGCTACACCTTC
CASTEQGITGGYTF
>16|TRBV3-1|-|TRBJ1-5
TGTGCCAGCAGGGCGACGGGAGTGTATAGCAATCAGCCCCAGCATTTT
CASRATGVYSNQPQHF
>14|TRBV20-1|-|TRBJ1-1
TGCAGTGCTAGAGAGGCGGGACGGAACACTGAAGCTTTCTTT
CSAREAGRNTEAFF
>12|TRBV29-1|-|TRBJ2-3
TGCAGCGTTCACGCTAGACCAGATACGCAGTATTTT
CSVHARPDTQYF
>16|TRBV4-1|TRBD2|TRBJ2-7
TGCGCCAGCGCGATAGACGAAGTAGCGGGGGGGAAGGAGCAGTACTTC
CASAIDEVAGGKEQYF
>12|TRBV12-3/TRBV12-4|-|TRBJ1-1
TGTGCCAGCAGGCTGATGGGGACTGAAGCTTTCTTT
CASRLMGTEAFF
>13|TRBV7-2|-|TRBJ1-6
TGTGCCAGCAACTCCTGGGGTAACTCACCCCTCCACTTT
CASNSWGNSPLHF
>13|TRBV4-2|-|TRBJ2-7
TGTGCCAGCAGCCGCGGACTTACCTACGAGCAGTACTTC
CASSRGLTYEQYF
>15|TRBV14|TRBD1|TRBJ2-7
TGTGCCAGCAGCACGGCCTCGGACAGGGCCTACGAGCAGTACTTC
CASSTASDRAYEQYF
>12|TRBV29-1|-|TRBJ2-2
TGCAGCGTTGTATCGGGTACCGGGGAGCTGTTTTTT
CSVVSGTGELFF
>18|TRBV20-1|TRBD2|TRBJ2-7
TGCAGTGCTAGAAGGACTAGCGAGGGCGGACCCCTAATCTACGAGCAGTACTTC
CSARRTSEGGPLIYEQYF
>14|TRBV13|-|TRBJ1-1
TGTGCCAGCAGAATAAGTATGATGAACACTGAAGCTTTCTTT
CASRISMMNTEAFF
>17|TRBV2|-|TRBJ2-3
TGTGCCACCACCCTTTCTGGGAGAGCTGTTAGCACAGATACGCAGTATTTT
CATTLSGRAVSTDTQYF
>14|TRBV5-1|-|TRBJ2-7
TGCGCCAGCAGCTTGGAGGCGGGGCCCCACGAGCAGTACTTC
CASSLEAGPHEQYF
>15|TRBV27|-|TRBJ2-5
TGTGCCAGCAGCCCAACTCAGGGGACCCAAGAGACCCAGTACTTC
CASSPTQGTQETQYF
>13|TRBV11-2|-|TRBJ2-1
TGTGCCAGCAGCTTAGGTCCCCTAAATGAGCAGTTCTTC
CASSLGPLNEQFF
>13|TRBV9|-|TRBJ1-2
TGTGCCAGCAGCGTAGTCCCGAACTATGGCTACACCTTC
CASSVVPNYGYTF
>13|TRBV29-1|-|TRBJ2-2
TGCAGCGCGCAGGCAGGGGACACCGGGGAGCTGTTTTTT
CSAQAGDTGELFF